The 17 T cell receptor beta chains in this list originate from one sample, sequenced in a study of T cells after somatic rescue of genetic block (dated by TCRdb to the early 2020s). Library creation used the immunoSEQ multiplex PCR assay. The table comes from immuneACCESS by way of TCRdb, which keeps in-frame sequences with V and J called. Part of the clones is missing from these tables; in studies checked, under half for an unresolved V gene and the rest for unknown reasons. The table for this sample lists approximately 100,000 clones; 70% to 90% of them were counted only once. Around 1.6% of the sample rests with the top ten. The specimen sequenced was peripheral blood mononuclear cells (PBMCs). Source of these receptors: a woman younger than 30.

The V and J genes are TRBV27 and TRBJ2-2; 7 positions agree with TRBD1. CDR3 length equals 12 residues. CDR1 MNHEY and CDR2 SMNVEV come from the germline V gene (reference sequence). Losses at the gene ends were 5 bases for V and 6 bases for J; bases not matched to a gene: 0. The CDR3 DNA sequence: TGTGCCAGCAGTCAGGGGGCCGGGGAGCTGTTTTTT. Translated: CASSQGAGELFF.

The chain recombines TRBV28 with TRBJ2-6, with no clear D. The CDR3 loop spans 14 amino acids. Germline CDR1 and CDR2: MDHEN and SYDVKM. CDR3 nucleotides: TGTCCTCAGCTGAACAACCCTGGGGCCAACGTCCTGACTTTC. Its protein product is CPQLNNPGANVLTF.

Turning to this clone: Other DNA sequences in the same sample also yield this CDR3. This chain uses TRBV18 with TRBJ2-3; D is ambiguous. This CDR3 contains 13 residues. The germline gives CDR1 KGHSH, CDR2 LQKENI. Trimming removed 3 bases at V and 0 bases at J, with 4 bases between. CDR3 protein: CASSPTSTDTQYF. DNA for the CDR3: TGTGCCAGCTCACCCACTAGCACAGATACGCAGTATTTT. The full variable domain, its missing parts supplied by reference TRBV18 and TRBJ2-3, is NAGVMQNPRHLVRRRGQEARLRCSPMKGHSHVYWYRQLPEEGLKFMVYLQKENIIDESGMPKERFSAEFPKEGPSILRIQQVVRGDSAAYFCASSPTSTDTQYFGPGTRLTVL.

This clone appeared a single time. The CDR3 spells CASSLWDRNTDTQYF. In nucleotides, the CDR3 is TGTGCCAGCAGCTTGTGGGACAGAAACACAGATACGCAGTATTTT. This chain connects TRBV5-6 to TRBJ2-3, with 7 bases lining up with TRBD1. Germline V gene data show CDR1 as SGHDT and CDR2 as YYEEEE. V shed 1 base and J 2 bases; nucleotides not matched to a gene: 4. The CDR3 totals 15 residues.

This chain's CDR3 is CASALVADTQYF. The CDR3 nucleotides read TGTGCTAGTGCGTTGGTGGCAGATACGCAGTATTTT. V usage is TRBV12-5 and J usage is TRBJ2-3; no clear D gene. CDR3 size: 12 residues. In germline, CDR1 is LGHNT, CDR2 FRNRAP. The ends were cut back, 7 bases at V and 4 bases at J, with 9 bases in the middle.

The chain uses TRBV6-1 and TRBJ1-4; no clear D. This CDR3 comprises 12 residues. Germline loops: CDR1 MNHNS, CDR2 SASEGT. Between the trimmed V and J ends, which lost 6 bases and 4 bases, there was a span of 6 bases. This chain's CDR3 is CASRSYNEKLFF. CDR3 bases: TGTGCCAGCAGATCCTATAATGAAAAACTGTTTTTT.

The chain has TRBV19 and TRBJ1-4, with D tentatively TRBD1 (5 bases). Trimming left V 7 bases short and J 4 bases short, with 19 bases between. The CDR3 extends over 16 amino acids. CDR1 and CDR2 from the germline V gene are LNHDA and SQIVND (reference sequence). The DNA for the CDR3 is TGTGCCAGTACCACGACAGACAATGGGGATAATGAAAAACTGTTTTTT. Its translation: CASTTTDNGDNEKLFF. The full variable domain, its missing parts supplied by reference TRBV19 and TRBJ1-4, is DGGITQSPKYLFRKEGQNVTLSCEQNLNHDAMYWYRQDPGQGLRLIYYSQIVNDFQKGDIAEGYSVSREKKESFPLTVTSAQKNPTAFYLCASTTTDNGDNEKLFFGSGTQLSVL.

The genes are TRBV6-5 and TRBJ2-3; 7 bases map to TRBD1. The V gene end was trimmed by 0 bases and the J gene end by 10 bases; junction bases not matched to a gene: 7. This CDR3 has 14 residues. CDR1 is MNHEY, CDR2 SVGAGI, per germline. The CDR3 coding sequence is TGTGCCAGCAGTTACTCGATTACCGGGACAGCGCAGTATTTT. Its protein product is CASSYSITGTAQYF.

The chain has TRBV2 and TRBJ2-5; D might be TRBD1 (5 bases). CDR3 size: 15 residues. V shed 4 bases and J shed 0 bases, with 12 bases lying between them. Germline lookup yields CDR1 SNHLY and CDR2 FYNNEI. CDR3 sequence: CASSGDRGYQETQYF. Written as DNA, the CDR3 is TGTGCCAGCAGTGGTGACAGAGGTTACCAAGAGACCCAGTACTTC. The whole variable domain, filled in from reference TRBV2 and TRBJ2-5, reads EPEVTQTPSHQVTQMGQEVILRCVPISNHLYFYWYRQILGQKVEFLVSFYNNEISEKSEIFDDQFSVERPDGSNFTLKIRSTKLEDSAMYFCASSGDRGYQETQYFGPGTRLLVL.

The gene calls are TRBV6-5 and TRBJ2-7, with TRBD1 matching over 7 bases. Germline CDR1 and CDR2: MNHEY and SVGAGI. This CDR3 spans 15 amino acids. With 2 bases clipped from V and 6 bases from J, the junction kept 10 bases outside the gene matches. The CDR3 spells CASSYEIEGAGEQYF. The CDR3 DNA follows: TGTGCCAGCAGTTACGAGATTGAGGGGGCAGGCGAGCAGTACTTC.

The chain employs TRBV28 and TRBJ2-2, with 7 bases aligning to TRBD1. With 1 base clipped from V and 6 bases from J, the junction kept 8 bases outside the gene matches. The germline V gene has CDR1 MDHEN and CDR2 SYDVKM. This CDR3 is built from 16 residues. This CDR3 reads CASSLLARGRAGELFF. CDR3 DNA sequence: TGTGCCAGCAGTTTATTGGCCAGGGGGAGAGCCGGGGAGCTGTTTTTT.

J is TRBJ1-3 and V is TRBV9, with D unclear. The germline CDR1 and CDR2 sequences are SGDLS and YYNGEE. Trimming removed 0 bases from V and 1 base from J, with 5 bases in between. The length of the CDR3 is 14 residues. CDR3 coding DNA: TGTGCCAGCAGCGTAGGGTGGTCTGGAAACACCATATATTTT. Its protein product is CASSVGWSGNTIYF.

CDR3 amino acids: CASSPTFTGTVHEQYF. The DNA of the CDR3 is TGTGCCAGCAGTCCGACTTTCACCGGGACAGTCCACGAGCAGTACTTC. V and J are TRBV27 and TRBJ2-7; the match to TRBD1 covers 7 bases. This CDR3 comprises 16 residues. Germline V CDR1 and CDR2: MNHEY, SMNVEV (reference sequence). Trimming at V came to 5 bases and at J to 5 bases, leaving 15 bases not matched to a gene.

This chain links TRBV6-4 with TRBJ2-3; TRBD2 is a possible D gene (5 bases). This CDR3 is built from 15 residues. Per germline, CDR1 MRHNA and CDR2 SNTAGT. Deletions cut 3 bases from V and 4 bases from J, with 14 bases between. The CDR3: CASSEEAARPDTQYF. As DNA, the CDR3 is TGTGCCAGCAGTGAGGAAGCGGCCAGGCCAGATACGCAGTATTTT.

The V and J genes are TRBV10-3 and TRBJ2-3, with TRBD1 identical over 9 bases. CDR3 length equals 18 residues. Trimming cost V 4 bases and J 0 bases; bases outside gene matches: 11. CDR1 ENHRY and CDR2 SYGVKD come from the germline V gene. DNA of the CDR3: TGTGCCATCAGTGGATTTACTACAGGGGGCCCCAGCACAGATACGCAGTATTTT. Its protein is CAISGFTTGGPSTDTQYF.

The chain couples TRBV28 to TRBJ2-7; a possible D gene is TRBD1 (5 bases). The V and J ends lost 5 bases and 1 base respectively, with 21 bases between them. The germline V gene encodes CDR1 MDHEN and CDR2 SYDVKM. CDR3 length: 17 amino acids. Here the CDR3 reads CASSRNLNRQGSYEQYF. The CDR3 region has the DNA TGTGCCAGCAGTCGAAACCTGAACCGGCAGGGTTCCTACGAGCAGTACTTC.

The chain uses TRBV28 and TRBJ1-2; TRBD1 might be the D (5 bases). In germline, CDR1 is MDHEN, CDR2 SYDVKM. This CDR3 has 19 residues. V lost 2 bases and J lost 0, with 22 bases in between. DNA of the CDR3: TGTGCCAGCAGTTTACCCCCTAGACAGAACCCAACTTCTAACTATGGCTACACCTTC. Translation: CASSLPPRQNPTSNYGYTF.